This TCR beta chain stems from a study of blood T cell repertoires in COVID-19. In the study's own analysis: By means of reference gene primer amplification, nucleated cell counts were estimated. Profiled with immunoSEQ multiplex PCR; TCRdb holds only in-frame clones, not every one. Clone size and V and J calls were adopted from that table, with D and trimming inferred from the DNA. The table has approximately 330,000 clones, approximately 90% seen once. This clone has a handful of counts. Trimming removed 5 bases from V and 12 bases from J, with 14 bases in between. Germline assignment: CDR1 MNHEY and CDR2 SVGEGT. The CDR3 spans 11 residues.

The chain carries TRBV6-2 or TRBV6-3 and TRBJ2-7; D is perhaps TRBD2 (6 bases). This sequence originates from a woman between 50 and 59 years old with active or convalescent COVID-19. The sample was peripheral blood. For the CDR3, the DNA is TGTGCCAGCAGTCTAACCGGGACTGCGTACTTC. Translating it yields CASSLTGTAYF.